This T cell receptor beta chain emerged from a study of cytomegalovirus exposure and HLA in healthy donors. Study-wide results and caveats: Under in vitro conditions, a few CMV-associated chains were confirmed as specific for CMV antigens. Researchers reported in a later analysis that a missense DCLRE1C variant was tied to TCR beta V- and J-gene trimming. A classifier reportedly called cytomegalovirus status with high sensitivity and specificity. Reports indicate that TCR beta sequences accurately predicted the HLA-A and HLA-B alleles of most subjects.

PCR amplification relied on 60 Vbeta primers (plus 13 Jbeta primers). The protocol was immunoSEQ multiplex PCR, while the TCRdb copy is restricted to in-frame clones and leaves out a portion. The sample has over 65,000 clones; over 75% are singletons. A word on this clone: Its target is not known.

The V and J ends lost 3 bases and 6 bases, in that order; junction bases with no gene match: 6. This CDR3 spans 15 amino acids. Looked up from germline, CDR1 is SNHLY and CDR2 is FYNNEI. The chain has TRBV2 and TRBJ1-5; 9 positions match TRBD1. The specimen sequenced was PBMCs. The clonotype originates from a man aged 45-65 years in good health and CMV-seronegative. DNA for the CDR3: TGTGCCAGCAGTGATATGGGACAGGGTGGTCAGCCCCAGCATTTT. As protein: CASSDMGQGGQPQHF.